These 20 T cell receptor beta chains originate from one sample sequenced in a study of blood T cell repertoires in COVID-19. Repertoires were generated with immunoSEQ multiplex PCR, while TCRdb's copy carries only in-frame clones and drops some. The sample has more than 200,000 clones; over 80% are singletons. Sequenced input: peripheral blood. These TCRs come from a man in his forties or fifties with acute or convalescent COVID-19.

The chain carries TRBV10-3 and TRBJ2-7; D remains unclear. CDR1 and CDR2 from the germline V gene are ENHRY and SYGVKD. The germline V and J ends were trimmed by 0 bases and 1 base, with 7 bases remaining between them. This CDR3 is built from 14 residues. The CDR3 coding sequence is TGTGCCATCAGTGAGTCGGGCAGTTCCTACGAGCAGTACTTC. This translates into CAISESGSSYEQYF.

J is TRBJ1-2 and V is TRBV5-1, with D possibly being TRBD1 (5 bases). Per germline, CDR1 SGHRS and CDR2 YFSETQ. The CDR3 runs to 15 residues. Deletions cut 0 bases from V and 2 bases from J, with 11 bases between. CDR3 DNA sequence: TGCGCCAGCAGCTTGGGAGGGACTAGCAACTATGGCTACACCTTC. Protein product: CASSLGGTSNYGYTF.

The rearrangement links TRBV19 to TRBJ1-5; D not certain. Trimming removed 5 bases at V and 7 bases at J, with 18 bases between. Germline V gives CDR1 LNHDA, CDR2 SQIVND (reference sequence). This CDR3 region has 15 residues. CDR3 sequence reads: CASSPSYGVRQPQHF. CDR3 DNA sequence: TGTGCCAGTAGTCCCTCCTACGGGGTGCGACAGCCCCAGCATTTT.

The chain couples TRBV19 to TRBJ1-2, with TRBD1 as a possible D gene (6 bases). V lost 6 bases and J 7 bases, leaving 12 bases between the germline ends. CDR3 length equals 12 residues. Germline lookup yields CDR1 LNHDA and CDR2 SQIVND (reference sequence). The DNA for the CDR3 is TGTGCCAGTAGCGACGTCAGGGGTGGCTACACCTTC. It codes for CASSDVRGGYTF. Based on the CDR3 plus reference TRBV19 and TRBJ1-2, the full variable domain is DGGITQSPKYLFRKEGQNVTLSCEQNLNHDAMYWYRQDPGQGLRLIYYSQIVNDFQKGDIAEGYSVSREKKESFPLTVTSAQKNPTAFYLCASSDVRGGYTFGSGTRLTVV.

The chain is built from TRBV5-5 and TRBJ2-1; D is unresolved. Germline V CDR1 and CDR2: SGHKS, YYEKEE (reference sequence). The V end lost 2 bases, the J end lost 0 bases, and 6 bases lay between the germline ends. The CDR3 has 14 amino acids. Written as DNA, the CDR3 is TGTGCCAGCAGCTTACAAAGCTCCTACAATGAGCAGTTCTTC. Amino acid sequence: CASSLQSSYNEQFF.

The chain employs TRBV5-5 and TRBJ1-6; 7 nucleotides align to TRBD1. Germline values: CDR1 SGHKS, CDR2 YYEKEE (reference sequence). V shed 2 bases, J shed 9 bases, and the junction held 5 bases outside the gene matches. The CDR3 length is 14 residues. CDR3 region: CASSFGTASSPLHF. The CDR3 DNA is TGTGCCAGCAGCTTTGGGACAGCAAGTTCACCCCTCCACTTT.

The V call is TRBV7-2, the J call TRBJ2-5; the match to TRBD2 covers 11 bases. The V and J ends lost 1 base and 5 bases, in that order; junction bases with no gene match: 9. The CDR3 is 17 residues long. CDR1 is SGHTA and CDR2 is FQGNSA in the germline V gene. This chain's CDR3 is CASSLGSGRGFGETQYF. CDR3 DNA sequence: TGTGCCAGCAGCTTAGGTAGCGGGAGGGGCTTCGGGGAGACCCAGTACTTC.

The chain joins TRBV2 to TRBJ1-5; 7 bases map to TRBD1. With V trimmed by 8 bases and J by 1 base, 5 bases remained unmatched. CDR1 SNHLY and CDR2 FYNNEI come from the germline V gene. The CDR3 is 14 residues long. The CDR3 DNA sequence: TGTGCCAGCGACACAGGGGTAAGCAATCAGCCCCAGCATTTT. Its translation is CASDTGVSNQPQHF.

The gene calls are TRBV5-1 and TRBJ1-2; D ambiguous. The CDR3 spans 14 residues. In germline, CDR1 is SGHRS, CDR2 YFSETQ. The V end lost 4 bases, the J end lost 2 bases, and 12 bases lay between the germline ends. The CDR3 nucleotides are TGCGCCAGCAGCCTTACAGACACCAACTATGGCTACACCTTC. This encodes CASSLTDTNYGYTF.

The chain employs TRBV7-2 and TRBJ1-3; 9 nucleotides align to TRBD1. CDR1 and CDR2 from the germline V gene are SGHTA and FQGNSA. The CDR3 length is 16 residues. Unmatched junction bases numbered 12, after V lost 5 bases and J lost 7 bases. The CDR3 loop reads CASSLRTGERRNTIYF. The CDR3 bases are TGTGCCAGCAGCCTACGGACAGGGGAAAGGAGGAACACCATATATTTT. Full variable domain (missing parts from reference TRBV7-2 and TRBJ1-3): GAGVSQSPSNKVTEKGKDVELRCDPISGHTALYWYRQSLGQGLEFLIYFQGNSAPDKSGLPSDRFSAERTGGSVSTLTIQRTQQEDSAVYLCASSLRTGERRNTIYFGEGSWLTVV.

This clone was counted a few times. The V gene is TRBV28, the J gene TRBJ2-2; TRBD2 matches at 7 bases. Germline values: CDR1 MDHEN, CDR2 SYDVKM. V was clipped by 3 bases and J by 5 bases; unmatched bases: 9. The CDR3 is 16 amino acids. The CDR3 reads CASSFIRGVCTGELFF. The CDR3 nucleotides read TGTGCCAGCAGTTTTATCCGGGGGGTTTGTACCGGGGAGCTGTTTTTT.

There are a few counts of this clone. The chain has TRBV5-1 and TRBJ1-1, with D possibly being TRBD1 (5 bases). The CDR3 has 15 amino acids. Deletions cut 2 bases from V and 0 bases from J, with 11 bases between. Germline-derived CDR1 and CDR2 are SGHRS and YFSETQ. The CDR3 spells CASSLDRGMNTEAFF. The CDR3 bases are TGCGCCAGCAGCTTAGACAGAGGAATGAACACTGAAGCTTTCTTT.

This rearrangement joins TRBV2 to TRBJ1-2; a weak D match, TRBD1 (6 bases). The V end was cut by 5 bases, the J end by 7 bases, with 20 bases between. The CDR3 is 15 residues long. The V gene's germline CDR1 is SNHLY and CDR2 FYNNEI. CDR3 DNA: TGTGCCAGCAGTACCTCCAAACAGGGAAGAAGTGGCTACACCTTC. Its protein product is CASSTSKQGRSGYTF.

The V gene is TRBV5-5, the J gene TRBJ1-5, with 7 nucleotides matching TRBD1. Germline V gene data show CDR1 as SGHKS and CDR2 as YYEKEE (reference sequence). This CDR3 has 18 amino acids. The junction had 19 bases not matched to a gene; V was cut back by 4 bases and J by 6 bases. DNA for the CDR3: TGTGCCAGCAGCCCTAGGGGGCAGGGTCGAGAAATAGGTCAGCCCCAGCATTTT. It is translated as CASSPRGQGREIGQPQHF.

This chain uses TRBV7-8 with TRBJ2-7; the match to TRBD2 covers 7 bases. Germline assignment: CDR1 SGHVS and CDR2 FQNEAQ. V trimming: 1 base; J trimming: 4 bases; junction bases outside the gene matches: 4. The CDR3 consists of 14 residues. CDR3 DNA sequence: TGTGCCAGCAGCTTAGGGGAGGGATATTACGAGCAGTACTTC. Residues: CASSLGEGYYEQYF.

V usage is TRBV6-5 and J usage is TRBJ2-3; 7 bases align to TRBD1. V shed 1 base, J shed 5 bases, and the junction held 3 bases outside the gene matches. The CDR3 length is 14 residues. Looked up from germline, CDR1 is MNHEY and CDR2 is SVGAGI. This CDR3 is CASSYFRQGDTQYF. The CDR3 DNA is TGTGCCAGCAGTTACTTCCGACAGGGAGATACGCAGTATTTT.

The CDR3 nucleotides are TGCAGCGCCCTTTTGGGGGGGAGGTACAATGAGCAGTTCTTC. Its translation is CSALLGGRYNEQFF. This chain connects TRBV29-1 to TRBJ2-1; the match to TRBD2 covers 7 bases. The germline V gene has CDR1 SQVTM and CDR2 ANQGSEA. Unmatched junction bases numbered 10, after V lost 7 bases and J lost 4 bases. This CDR3 spans 14 amino acids.

This chain joins TRBV29-1 and TRBJ2-4; tentatively, D is TRBD2 (5 bases). The germline V gene encodes CDR1 SQVTM and CDR2 ANQGSEA. CDR3 size: 13 residues. V was clipped by 5 bases and J by 8 bases, with 16 bases between them. CDR3 sequence: CSVSTTGSDIQYF. In DNA form, the CDR3 reads TGCAGCGTTTCTACCACGGGAAGCGACATTCAGTACTTC.

The chain uses TRBV5-5 and TRBJ1-1, with D perhaps TRBD1 (6 bases). The V end lost 6 bases, the J end lost 5 bases, and 14 bases lay between the germline ends. Germline-derived CDR1 and CDR2 are SGHKS and YYEKEE (reference sequence). This CDR3 is 13 amino acids long. CDR3 nucleotides: TGTGCCAGCATCCTAGGGGGGGAAACTGAAGCTTTCTTT. Amino acids: CASILGGETEAFF.

J is TRBJ1-1 and V is TRBV21-1; TRBD1 is the table's D call, not checked against the DNA. TRBV21-1 is a pseudogene. The CDR3 runs to 16 residues. The CDR3 sequence: CASSTHRYRVNTEAFF. The CDR3 bases are TGTGCCAGCAGCACCCACAGATACAGGGTCAACACTGAAGCTTTCTTT.